The 17 T cell receptor beta chains reported below all come from one sample, sequenced in a study of shared clonotypes between healthy human individuals. The table came from immunoSEQ multiplex PCR; TCRdb's copy has only in-frame clones and leaves some out. This sample yields some 740,000 clones, of which roughly 92% are seen a single time; about 25% belongs to the top ten. The naive CD8 population came from CD45RO-negative cells selected for CCR7, without terminally differentiated effector memory CD45RA+ cells. Material: naive CD8+ T cells sorted from blood. These TCRs come from a man aged 25 to 45 in good health.

This clone appeared a few times. Other DNA sequences of this sample code for an identical CDR3. V is TRBV7-9 and J is TRBJ1-2, with no clear D. The CDR3 covers 14 residues. Trimming pared 3 bases from V and 0 bases from J, leaving 8 bases between. Germline assignment: CDR1 SEHNR and CDR2 FQNEAQ (reference sequence). The CDR3 sequence is CASSFLPANYGYTF. The CDR3 DNA sequence: TGTGCCAGCAGCTTTTTGCCGGCTAACTATGGCTACACCTTC.

The J gene is TRBJ1-5, the V gene TRBV28, with D possibly being TRBD1 (6 bases). CDR3 length: 12 amino acids. Trimming pared 5 bases from V and 6 bases from J, leaving 8 bases between. Germline CDR1 MDHEN, CDR2 SYDVKM. CDR3: CASSPGAQPQHF. The CDR3 DNA reads as TGTGCCAGCAGTCCAGGGGCTCAGCCCCAGCATTTT.

The gene calls are TRBV4-3 and TRBJ2-7; the D gene could be TRBD1 or TRBD2 (6 bases each). The CDR3 is 14 amino acids. V was trimmed by 1 base and J by 4 bases, leaving 11 bases between them. Germline assignment: CDR1 LGHNA and CDR2 YSLEER. The CDR3 reads CASSQGKGGYEQYF. For the CDR3, the DNA is TGCGCCAGCAGCCAAGGCAAGGGGGGATACGAGCAGTACTTC.

The chain links TRBV29-1 to TRBJ2-1; 11 bases line up with TRBD1. The germline gives CDR1 SQVTM, CDR2 ANQGSEA. The CDR3 totals 16 residues. Unmatched junction bases numbered 9, after V lost 0 bases and J lost 8 bases. In DNA form, the CDR3 reads TGCAGCGTTGAAGACAACTCGGACAGGGGGCTCGATGAGCAGTTCTTC. This translates into CSVEDNSDRGLDEQFF.

This clone has just one count. The chain couples TRBV7-9 to TRBJ2-3, with D perhaps TRBD2 (6 bases). V lost 5 bases to trimming and J lost 1 base, with 16 bases between them. The CDR3 totals 16 residues. Germline lookup yields CDR1 SEHNR and CDR2 FQNEAQ (reference sequence). The CDR3 spells CASSDLAAPGTDTQYF. Here the CDR3 DNA reads TGTGCCAGCAGCGATTTAGCGGCTCCTGGCACAGATACGCAGTATTTT.

The V call is TRBV11-2, the J call TRBJ2-1; the match to TRBD2 covers 9 bases. CDR1 is SGHAT, CDR2 FQNNGV, per germline. The junction had 3 bases not matched to a gene; V was cut back by 4 bases and J by 2 bases. The CDR3 has 15 amino acids. In DNA, the CDR3 is TGTGCCAGCAGCTCAAGACTAGCGGCCTACAATGAGCAGTTCTTC. Protein product: CASSSRLAAYNEQFF.

The chain has TRBV14 and TRBJ2-7; tentative D call: TRBD2 (5 bases). The CDR3 is 15 amino acids. The germline CDR1 and CDR2 sequences are SGHDN and FVKESK. V shed 1 base and J shed 1 base, with 11 bases lying between them. The CDR3 loop is CASSQGSGPSYEQYF. The CDR3 nucleotides read TGTGCCAGCAGCCAAGGGAGCGGTCCTTCCTACGAGCAGTACTTC.

DNA of the CDR3: TGTGCCAGCAGTTTATCGGTTAGAACTAAGGCCAAAAACATTCAGTACTTC. Its protein product is CASSLSVRTKAKNIQYF. The rearrangement links TRBV27 to TRBJ2-4; D is ambiguous. Deletions cut 0 bases from V and 1 base from J, with 13 bases between. This CDR3 spans 17 amino acids. Germline CDR1 reads MNHEY; CDR2 reads SMNVEV (reference sequence).

The J gene is TRBJ2-1, the V gene TRBV27; D ambiguous. The V end lost 4 bases, the J end lost 0 bases, and 10 bases lay between the germline ends. The CDR3 has 15 amino acids. Germline V CDR1 and CDR2: MNHEY, SMNVEV (reference sequence). The CDR3 region has the DNA TGTGCCAGCAGTTCCCTTCGCAACTCCTACAATGAGCAGTTCTTC. It encodes CASSSLRNSYNEQFF.

J is TRBJ2-1 and V is TRBV10-1; possibly TRBD2 for D (5 bases). CDR3 size: 16 residues. Germline CDR1 WNHNN, CDR2 SYGVQD (reference sequence). Trimming pared 2 bases from V and 7 bases from J, leaving 18 bases between. The CDR3 is CASSERDISFWNEQFF. The CDR3 bases are TGCGCCAGCAGTGAGCGGGATATTAGTTTCTGGAATGAGCAGTTCTTC.

V gene TRBV21-1 combines with J gene TRBJ2-7; TRBD2 is the table's D call, not checked against the DNA. TRBV21-1 is marked as a pseudogene. This CDR3 comprises 14 residues. CDR3 DNA: TGTGCCAGCAGCCGACTAGCGGGGCCCTACGAGCAGTACTTC. It specifies CASSRLAGPYEQYF.

This sequence joins TRBV11-2 and TRBJ2-1; D call uncertain. The CDR3 loop spans 11 amino acids. V was shortened by 3 bases and J by 6 bases, with 3 bases between the two germline ends. CDR1 is SGHAT and CDR2 is FQNNGV in the germline V gene. CDR3 amino acids: CASSFTNEQFF. The CDR3 nucleotides read TGTGCCAGCAGCTTTACCAATGAGCAGTTCTTC.

With respect to this clone: Different DNA sequences within this sample yield the same CDR3. V gene TRBV6-5 combines with J gene TRBJ2-5, with TRBD2 identical over 8 bases. Germline lookup yields CDR1 MNHEY and CDR2 SVGAGI. V shed 2 bases, J shed 5 bases, and the junction held 1 base outside the gene matches. This CDR3 has 13 amino acids. Written as DNA, the CDR3 is TGTGCCAGCAGTTACGGCGGGGGGGAGACCCAGTACTTC. It is translated as CASSYGGGETQYF.

The J gene is TRBJ2-1, the V gene TRBV5-5; D gene uncertain. Germline V gene data show CDR1 as SGHKS and CDR2 as YYEKEE (reference sequence). The ends were cut back, 1 base at V and 0 bases at J, with 8 bases in the middle. The CDR3 length is 15 residues. The CDR3: CASSLRMGSYNEQFF. In DNA form, the CDR3 reads TGTGCCAGCAGCTTGAGGATGGGCTCCTACAATGAGCAGTTCTTC.

This sequence joins TRBV7-5 and TRBJ2-7; the table gives TRBD2 as D, unverified against the DNA. TRBV7-5 is termed a pseudogene. This CDR3 spans 13 amino acids. CDR3 residues: CVRSASGLYEQYF. DNA for the CDR3: TGTGTCAGAAGCGCTAGCGGGTTGTACGAGCAGTACTTC.

V and J are TRBV6-5 and TRBJ2-1; D may correspond to TRBD1 or TRBD2 (5 bases each). V lost 2 bases and J lost 6, with 8 bases in between. The germline V gene has CDR1 MNHEY and CDR2 SVGAGI. This CDR3 is built from 13 residues. CDR3 sequence (DNA): TGTGCCAGCAGTTACCAGGGAGTCAATGAGCAGTTCTTC. It encodes CASSYQGVNEQFF.

The CDR3 sequence: CASSYGASGITDTQYF. In DNA form, the CDR3 reads TGTGCCAGCAGCTACGGGGCTAGCGGGATCACAGATACGCAGTATTTT. V is TRBV7-2 and J is TRBJ2-3; 9 bases are a match to TRBD2. CDR3 length equals 16 residues. V trimming: 4 bases; J trimming: 2 bases; junction bases outside the gene matches: 7. CDR1 SGHTA and CDR2 FQGNSA come from the germline V gene.